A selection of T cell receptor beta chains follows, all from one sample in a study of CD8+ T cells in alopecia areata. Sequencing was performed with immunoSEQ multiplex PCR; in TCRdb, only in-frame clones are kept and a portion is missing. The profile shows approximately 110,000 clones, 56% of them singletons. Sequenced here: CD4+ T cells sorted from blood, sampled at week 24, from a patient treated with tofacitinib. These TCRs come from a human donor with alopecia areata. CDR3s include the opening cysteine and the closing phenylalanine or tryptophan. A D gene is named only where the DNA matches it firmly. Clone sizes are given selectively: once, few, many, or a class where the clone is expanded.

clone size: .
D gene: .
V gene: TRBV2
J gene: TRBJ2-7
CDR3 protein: CASKDSTYEQYF
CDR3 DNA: TGTGCCAGCAAAGACAGTACCTACGAGCAGTACTTC

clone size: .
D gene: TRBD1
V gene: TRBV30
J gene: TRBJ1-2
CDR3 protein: CAWSKRQGSRPYGYTF
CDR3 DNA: TGTGCCTGGAGTAAGCGACAGGGGTCCCGCCCCTATGGCTACACCTTC

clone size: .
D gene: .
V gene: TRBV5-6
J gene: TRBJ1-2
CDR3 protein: CASSLRGAYGYTF
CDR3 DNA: TGTGCCAGCAGCTTGCGGGGGGCTTATGGCTACACCTTC

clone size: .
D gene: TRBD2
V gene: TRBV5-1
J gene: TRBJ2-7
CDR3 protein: CASSYPGLGDYEQYF
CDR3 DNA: TGCGCCAGCAGCTATCCGGGACTAGGGGACTACGAGCAGTACTTC

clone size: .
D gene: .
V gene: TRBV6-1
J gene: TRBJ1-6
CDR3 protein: CASSEGPSTLHF
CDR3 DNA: TGTGCCAGCAGTGAAGGACCTTCGACCCTCCACTTT

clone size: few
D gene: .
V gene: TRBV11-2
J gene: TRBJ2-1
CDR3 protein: CASSPLKRQGTYEQFF
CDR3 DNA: TGTGCCAGCAGCCCGCTGAAGCGGCAGGGGACGTATGAGCAGTTCTTC

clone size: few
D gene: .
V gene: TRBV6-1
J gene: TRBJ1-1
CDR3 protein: CASSRADLMNTEAFF
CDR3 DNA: TGTGCCAGCAGTCGCGCAGACCTCATGAACACTGAAGCTTTCTTT

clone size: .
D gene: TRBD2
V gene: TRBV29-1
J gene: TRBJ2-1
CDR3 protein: CSVEDRRLAGGNRYNEQFF
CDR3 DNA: TGCAGCGTTGAAGATCGGCGACTAGCGGGGGGGAACAGGTACAATGAGCAGTTCTTC

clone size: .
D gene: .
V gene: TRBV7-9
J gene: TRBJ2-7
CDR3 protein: CASSSTGIEQYF
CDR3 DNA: TGTGCCAGCAGCTCCACAGGGATCGAGCAGTACTTC

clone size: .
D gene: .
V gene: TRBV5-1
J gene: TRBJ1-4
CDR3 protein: CASSFGTLNEKLFF
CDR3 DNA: TGCGCCAGCAGCTTCGGGACACTGAATGAAAAACTGTTTTTT

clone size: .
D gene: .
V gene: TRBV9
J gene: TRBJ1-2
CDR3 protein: CASSTRTDLWGYTF
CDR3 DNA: TGTGCCAGCAGCACTCGGACTGATCTATGGGGCTACACCTTC

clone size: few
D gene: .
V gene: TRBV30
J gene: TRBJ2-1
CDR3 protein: CAWSNGAGNEQFF
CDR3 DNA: TGTGCCTGGAGCAATGGAGCTGGCAATGAGCAGTTCTTC

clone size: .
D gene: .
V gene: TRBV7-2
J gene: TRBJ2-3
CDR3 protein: CASTPRRIGADTQYF
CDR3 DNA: TGTGCCAGCACCCCTCGGCGGATCGGGGCGGATACGCAGTATTTT

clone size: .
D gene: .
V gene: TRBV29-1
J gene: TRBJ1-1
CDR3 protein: CSVDKTGGTEAFF
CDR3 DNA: TGCAGCGTGGATAAGACAGGCGGCACTGAAGCTTTCTTT

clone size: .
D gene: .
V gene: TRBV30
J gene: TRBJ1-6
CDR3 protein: CAQQNYNSPLHF
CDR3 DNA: TGTGCCCAGCAGAACTATAATTCACCCCTCCACTTT

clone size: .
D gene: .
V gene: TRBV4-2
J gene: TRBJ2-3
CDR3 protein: CASSQGSGDTDTQYF
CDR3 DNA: TGTGCCAGCAGCCAAGGGAGTGGGGACACAGATACGCAGTATTTT

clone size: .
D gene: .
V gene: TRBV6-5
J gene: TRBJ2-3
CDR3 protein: CASSYSHRGSTDTQYF
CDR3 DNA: TGTGCCAGCAGTTACTCGCACCGGGGTTCTACAGATACGCAGTATTTT

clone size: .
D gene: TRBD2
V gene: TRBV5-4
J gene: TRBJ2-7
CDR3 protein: CASSSTSGGAYEQYF
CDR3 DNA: TGTGCCAGCAGCAGCACTAGCGGGGGGGCCTACGAGCAGTACTTC

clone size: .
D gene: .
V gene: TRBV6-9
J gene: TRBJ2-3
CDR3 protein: CASTILSSSLVADTQYF
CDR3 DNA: TGTGCCAGCACCATTCTTTCGTCTAGCCTCGTCGCAGATACGCAGTATTTT

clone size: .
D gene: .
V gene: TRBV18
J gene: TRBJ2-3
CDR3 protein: CASSPLTGSTDTQYF
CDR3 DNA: TGTGCCAGCTCGCCTCTTACAGGGTCCACAGATACGCAGTATTTT

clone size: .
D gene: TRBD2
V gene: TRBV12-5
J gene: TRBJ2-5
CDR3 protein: CASGPSGEKTQYF
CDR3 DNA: TGTGCTAGTGGACCGAGCGGGGAGAAGACCCAGTACTTC

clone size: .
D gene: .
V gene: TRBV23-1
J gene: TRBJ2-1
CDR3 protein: CASSQSFKRDRKPNEQFF
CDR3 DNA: TGCGCCAGCAGTCAATCGTTTAAGCGGGACAGAAAACCCAATGAGCAGTTCTTC

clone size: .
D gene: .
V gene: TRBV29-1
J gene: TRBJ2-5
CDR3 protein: CSVSLGTQYF
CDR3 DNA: TGCAGCGTCTCCCTGGGGACCCAGTACTTC

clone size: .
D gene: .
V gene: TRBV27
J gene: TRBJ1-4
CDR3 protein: CASGGREKLFF
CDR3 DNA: TGTGCCAGTGGGGGGCGGGAAAAACTGTTTTTT

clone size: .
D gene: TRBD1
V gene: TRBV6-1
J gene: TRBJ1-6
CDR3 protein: CASSIDRDSPLHF
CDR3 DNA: TGTGCCAGCAGTATTGACAGGGATTCACCCCTCCACTTT

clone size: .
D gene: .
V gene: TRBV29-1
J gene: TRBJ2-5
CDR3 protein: CSFMPGETQYF
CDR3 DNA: TGCAGCTTCATGCCGGGGGAGACCCAGTACTTC

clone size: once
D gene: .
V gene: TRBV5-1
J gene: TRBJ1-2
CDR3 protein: CASSFDLGRPGYTF
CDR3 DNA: TGCGCCAGCAGTTTCGATTTGGGGAGGCCTGGCTACACCTTC

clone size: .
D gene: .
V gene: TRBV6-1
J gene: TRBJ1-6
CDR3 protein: CASTTQSSYNSPLHF
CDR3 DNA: TGTGCCAGCACTACTCAGAGCTCCTATAATTCACCCCTCCACTTT

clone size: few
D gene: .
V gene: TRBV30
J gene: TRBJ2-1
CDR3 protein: CAWAAQGSYNEQFF
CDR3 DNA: TGTGCCTGGGCCGCACAGGGATCCTACAATGAGCAGTTCTTC

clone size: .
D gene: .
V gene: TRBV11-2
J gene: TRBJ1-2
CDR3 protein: CASSSPLTF
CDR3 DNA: TGTGCCAGCAGCTCCCCCCTCACCTTC

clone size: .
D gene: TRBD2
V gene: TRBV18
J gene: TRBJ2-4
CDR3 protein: CASSPGFSGEKNIQYF
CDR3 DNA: TGTGCCAGCTCACCAGGTTTTAGCGGGGAGAAAAACATTCAGTACTTC

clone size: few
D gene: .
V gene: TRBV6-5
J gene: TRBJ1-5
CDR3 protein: CASSNDRTLNQPQHF
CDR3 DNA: TGTGCCAGCAGCAACGACAGGACCCTCAATCAGCCCCAGCATTTT

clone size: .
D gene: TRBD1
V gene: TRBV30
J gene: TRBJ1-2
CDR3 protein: CAWRPSTGVRYGYTF
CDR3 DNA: TGTGCCTGGAGGCCCTCGACAGGGGTGCGCTATGGCTACACCTTC

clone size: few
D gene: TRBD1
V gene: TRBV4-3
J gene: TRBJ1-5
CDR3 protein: CASSKSRDRYQPQHF
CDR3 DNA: TGCGCCAGCAGCAAATCACGGGACAGATATCAGCCCCAGCATTTT

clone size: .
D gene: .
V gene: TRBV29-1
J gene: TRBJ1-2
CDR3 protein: CSVAGIGGYTF
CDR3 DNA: TGCAGCGTTGCAGGGATAGGGGGCTACACCTTC

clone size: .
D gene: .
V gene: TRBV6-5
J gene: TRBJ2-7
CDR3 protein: CASTRPGDSYEQYF
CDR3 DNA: TGTGCCAGCACCCGCCCGGGGGACTCCTACGAGCAGTACTTC

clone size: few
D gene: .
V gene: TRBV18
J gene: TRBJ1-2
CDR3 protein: CASSTGTEGYTF
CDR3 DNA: TGTGCCAGCTCCACTGGGACGGAGGGCTACACCTTC

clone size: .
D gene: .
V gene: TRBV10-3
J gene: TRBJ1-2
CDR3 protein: CAISEYGTAYGYTF
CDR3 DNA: TGTGCCATCAGTGAGTATGGGACTGCCTATGGCTACACCTTC

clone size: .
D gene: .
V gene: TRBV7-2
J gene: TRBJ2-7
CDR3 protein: CASSLLHEQYF
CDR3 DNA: TGTGCCAGCAGCTTACTGCACGAGCAGTACTTC

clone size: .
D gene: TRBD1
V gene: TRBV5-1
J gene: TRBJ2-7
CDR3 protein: CASSLGQGAYEQYF
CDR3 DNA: TGCGCCAGCAGCTTGGGACAGGGGGCCTACGAGCAGTACTTC

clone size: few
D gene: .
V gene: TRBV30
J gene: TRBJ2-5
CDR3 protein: CAWSLVETQYF
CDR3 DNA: TGTGCCTGGAGTCTGGTAGAGACCCAGTACTTC

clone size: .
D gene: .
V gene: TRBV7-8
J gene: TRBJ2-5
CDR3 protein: CASSRGETQYF
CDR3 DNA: TGTGCCAGCAGCCGGGGGGAGACCCAGTACTTC

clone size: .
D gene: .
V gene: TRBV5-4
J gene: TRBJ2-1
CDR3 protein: CASSLSAGGGNEQFF
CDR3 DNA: TGTGCCAGCAGCTTGTCTGCAGGGGGAGGGAATGAGCAGTTCTTC

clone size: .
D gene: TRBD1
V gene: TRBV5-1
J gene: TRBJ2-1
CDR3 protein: CASTLTGGNEQFF
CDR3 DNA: TGCGCCAGCACTCTTACAGGGGGCAATGAGCAGTTCTTC

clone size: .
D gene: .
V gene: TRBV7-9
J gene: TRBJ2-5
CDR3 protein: CASSTPVGAATQYF
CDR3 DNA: TGTGCCAGCAGCACGCCGGTGGGGGCAGCGACCCAGTACTTC

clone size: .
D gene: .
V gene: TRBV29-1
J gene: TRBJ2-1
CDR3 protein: CSATGYHNEQFF
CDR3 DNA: TGCAGCGCCACCGGATACCACAATGAGCAGTTCTTC

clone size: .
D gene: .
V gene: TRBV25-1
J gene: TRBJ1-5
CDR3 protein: CASSEAGNQPQHF
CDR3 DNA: TGTGCCAGCAGTGAAGCGGGGAATCAGCCCCAGCATTTT

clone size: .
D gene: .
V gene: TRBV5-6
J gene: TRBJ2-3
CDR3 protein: CASSSGPGTQYF
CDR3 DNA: TGTGCCAGCAGCTCTGGACCGGGTACGCAGTATTTT

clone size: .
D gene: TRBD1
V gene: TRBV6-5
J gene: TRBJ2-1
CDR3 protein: CASSYIGTDNEQFF
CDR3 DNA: TGTGCCAGCAGCTACATCGGGACAGACAATGAGCAGTTCTTC